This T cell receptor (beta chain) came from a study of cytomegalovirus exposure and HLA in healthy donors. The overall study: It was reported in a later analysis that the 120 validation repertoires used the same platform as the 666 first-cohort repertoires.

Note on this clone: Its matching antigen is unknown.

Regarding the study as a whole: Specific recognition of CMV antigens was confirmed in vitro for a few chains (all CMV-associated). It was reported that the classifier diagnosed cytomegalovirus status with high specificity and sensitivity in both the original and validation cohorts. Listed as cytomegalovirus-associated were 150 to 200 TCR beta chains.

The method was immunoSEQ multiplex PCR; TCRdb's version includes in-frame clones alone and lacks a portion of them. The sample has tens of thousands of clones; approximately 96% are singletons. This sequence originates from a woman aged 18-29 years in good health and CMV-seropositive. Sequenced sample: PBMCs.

CDR3 nucleotides: TGTGCCAGCAGCTTGGGTGGGACTGCTACTAACTATGGCTACACCTTC. As protein: CASSLGGTATNYGYTF. The chain carries TRBV5-4 and TRBJ1-2; D might be TRBD1 (5 bases). This CDR3 is built from 16 residues. Trimming pared 0 bases from V and 0 bases from J, leaving 12 bases between. Germline CDR1 is SGHNT and CDR2 is YYREEE (reference sequence).